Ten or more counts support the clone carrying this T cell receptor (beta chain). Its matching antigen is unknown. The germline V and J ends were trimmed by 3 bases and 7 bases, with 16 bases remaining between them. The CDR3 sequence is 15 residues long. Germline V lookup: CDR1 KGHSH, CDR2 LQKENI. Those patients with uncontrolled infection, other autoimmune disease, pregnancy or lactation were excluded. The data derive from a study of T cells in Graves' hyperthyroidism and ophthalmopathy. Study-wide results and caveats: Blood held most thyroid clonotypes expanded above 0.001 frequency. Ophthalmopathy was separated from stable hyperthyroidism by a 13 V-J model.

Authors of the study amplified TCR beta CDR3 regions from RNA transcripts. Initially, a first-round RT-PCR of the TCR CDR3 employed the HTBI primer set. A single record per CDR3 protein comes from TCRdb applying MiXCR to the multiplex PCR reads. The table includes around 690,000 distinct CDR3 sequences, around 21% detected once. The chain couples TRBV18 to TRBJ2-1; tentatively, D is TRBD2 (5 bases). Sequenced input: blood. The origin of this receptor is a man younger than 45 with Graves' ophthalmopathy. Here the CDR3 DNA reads TGTGCCAGCTCACCCAGCTCTAGCAAAAGGAATGAGCAGTTCTTC. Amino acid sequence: CASSPSSSKRNEQFF.